These 4 T cell receptor beta chains were all obtained from the same sample, sequenced in a study of OX40 agonist ivuxolimab in advanced cancers. Produced via immunoSEQ multiplex PCR; TCRdb's table is partial and in-frame only. Altogether about 58,000 clones are present, about 90% being singletons, with the ten largest covering approximately 4.2%. The sample in question was CD4+ or CD8+ T cells sorted from blood, obtained in a trial of the OX40 agonist ivuxolimab. The receptors shown here come from an adult with an advanced solid tumor such as melanoma, head and neck, liver or kidney cancer.

V usage is TRBV7-9 and J usage is TRBJ2-3; 9 nucleotides align to TRBD1. CDR1 and CDR2 (germline): SEHNR, FQNEAQ (reference sequence). The J segment lost 4 bases and the V segment lost 5 bases, leaving 7 bases of the junction unmatched. The CDR3 contains 15 residues. This CDR3 reads CASSQRDREADTQYF. CDR3 DNA sequence: TGTGCCAGCAGCCAAAGGGACAGGGAGGCAGATACGCAGTATTTT.

This chain uses TRBV6-1 with TRBJ2-3; TRBD2 agrees at 11 bases. The V and J ends lost 4 bases and 4 bases, in that order; junction bases with no gene match: 19. CDR3 length equals 20 residues. CDR1 and CDR2 from the germline V gene are MNHNS and SASEGT. CDR3 residues: CASSGPEVLAGVVVADTQYF. The CDR3 DNA reads as TGTGCCAGCAGTGGCCCCGAGGTACTAGCGGGAGTCGTTGTCGCAGATACGCAGTATTTT.

This clone has a single count. V is TRBV13 and J is TRBJ2-5; 8 positions agree with TRBD2. J was trimmed by 4 bases and V by 0 bases; bases with no gene match: 7. Germline V gives CDR1 PRHDT, CDR2 FYEKMQ (reference sequence). CDR3 length equals 16 residues. CDR3 region: CASSLGLIGRVETQYF. In nucleotides, the CDR3 is TGTGCCAGCAGCTTAGGCCTTATCGGGAGGGTAGAGACCCAGTACTTC.

The rearrangement links TRBV6-5 to TRBJ2-1; D unclear. The germline V gene encodes CDR1 MNHEY and CDR2 SVGAGI. With 6 bases removed from V and 3 bases from J, the gap between germline ends came to 15 bases. This CDR3 has 15 residues. In DNA form, the CDR3 reads TGTGCCAGCAGCGACGGACCGCCCGTCTACAATGAGCAGTTCTTC. Amino acid sequence: CASSDGPPVYNEQFF.